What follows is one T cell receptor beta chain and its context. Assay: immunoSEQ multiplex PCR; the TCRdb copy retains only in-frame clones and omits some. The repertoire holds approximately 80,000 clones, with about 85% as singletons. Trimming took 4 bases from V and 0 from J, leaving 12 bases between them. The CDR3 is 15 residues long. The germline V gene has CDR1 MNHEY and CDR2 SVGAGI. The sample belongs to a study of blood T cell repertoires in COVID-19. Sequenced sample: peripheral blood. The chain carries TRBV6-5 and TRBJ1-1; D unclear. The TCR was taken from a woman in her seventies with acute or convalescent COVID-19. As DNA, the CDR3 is TGTGCCAGCAGTTCCCCTTCGGGGTTGAACACTGAAGCTTTCTTT. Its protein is CASSSPSGLNTEAFF.